This entry concerns a single T cell receptor beta chain. These data belong to a study of blood T cell repertoires in COVID-19. The germline V gene encodes CDR1 MDHEN and CDR2 SYDVKM. The V end was cut by 6 bases, the J end by 3 bases, with 17 bases between. The CDR3 sequence is 15 residues long. Using immunoSEQ multiplex PCR, the repertoire was profiled, and TCRdb retains in-frame clones only, with some absent. The data contain more than 80,000 clones, 80% to 90% of them singletons. This chain connects TRBV28 to TRBJ2-5; TRBD1 is a possible D gene (6 bases). The TCR was taken from an elderly man with acute or convalescent COVID-19. The sequencing input was peripheral blood. CDR3 in amino acids: CASRGASQKKETQYF. The CDR3 DNA is TGTGCCAGCAGGGGGGCCTCCCAAAAAAAAGAGACCCAGTACTTC.